This TCR beta chain was retrieved from a study of OX40 agonist ivuxolimab in advanced cancers. Study-level background: A diagnosis of hepatocellular carcinoma, melanoma, renal cell or head and neck cancer was present in dose-escalation patients.

Anyone with autoimmune disease history or systemic immunosuppression was excluded. The length of the CDR3 is 13 residues. Germline-derived CDR1 and CDR2 are LNHDA and SQIVND (reference sequence). Germline trimming cut 8 bases from V and 6 bases from J; bases unmatched to any gene: 8. Method: immunoSEQ multiplex PCR; TCRdb's copy keeps in-frame clones and lacks some. Among about 48,000 clones listed, around 90% were seen once. As regards this clone: The antigen remains undetermined.

Overall study findings and caveats: Some nonresponders likewise displayed low normalized T-cell clonal expansion.

This sequence was found in an adult with an advanced solid tumor such as melanoma, head and neck, liver or kidney cancer. J is TRBJ2-7 and V is TRBV19; TRBD1 matches at 9 bases. The specimen comprised CD4+ or CD8+ T cells sorted from blood, sampled in a trial of the OX40 agonist ivuxolimab. CDR3 residues: CASAGTGFSEQYF. For the CDR3, the DNA is TGTGCCAGTGCCGGGACAGGGTTCAGCGAGCAGTACTTC.